These 8 T cell receptor beta chains originate from one sample sequenced in a study of blood T cell repertoires in COVID-19. TCRdb's table, derived via immunoSEQ multiplex PCR, lists solely in-frame clones and lacks some. The sample includes roughly 88,000 clones, about 70% of them seen just once. The sequencing input was peripheral blood. The receptors come from a woman between 55 and 75 years old in a cohort sampled during active or convalescent COVID-19.

The chain links TRBV3-1 (or the pseudogene TRBV3-2) to TRBJ2-4; 8 bases line up with TRBD2. V lost 0 bases and J lost 3; bases outside the gene matches: 13. CDR1 and CDR2 from the germline V gene are LGHDT and YNNKEL (reference sequence). The length of the CDR3 is 19 residues. In DNA form, the CDR3 reads TGTGCCAGCAGCCAAGACTTTTACGGGGGGGCCGGGAACAAAAACATTCAGTACTTC. This codes for CASSQDFYGGAGNKNIQYF.

The chain combines TRBV3-1 (or the pseudogene TRBV3-2) with TRBJ2-2, with TRBD1 matching 8 bases. The CDR3 runs 15 residues. V shed 6 bases, J shed 2 bases, and the junction held 5 bases outside the gene matches. Germline V gene data show CDR1 as LGHDT and CDR2 as YNNKEL (reference sequence). This CDR3 is CASSNGQGNTGELFF. CDR3 coding DNA: TGTGCCAGCAGTAATGGACAGGGAAACACCGGGGAGCTGTTTTTT.

A single count supports this clone. The CDR3 coding sequence is TGTGCCAGCAGCTTAGTGGGTAGGGGGTCAGATACGCAGTATTTT. It translates to CASSLVGRGSDTQYF. The chain carries TRBV7-2 and TRBJ2-3; D might be TRBD1 (6 bases). With 1 base removed from V and 4 bases from J, the gap between germline ends came to 12 bases. The CDR3 contains 15 residues. Germline V CDR1 and CDR2: SGHTA, FQGNSA.

This chain connects TRBV18 to TRBJ1-4, with 7 bases matching TRBD1. V was pared by 6 bases and J by 8 bases, with 3 bases of the junction left unmatched. Germline V CDR1 and CDR2: KGHSH, LQKENI. CDR3 size: 12 residues. The CDR3 nucleotides read TGTGCCAGCTCCGGGACAGACGAAAAACTGTTTTTT. Translated: CASSGTDEKLFF. The full variable domain, with the rest looked up from reference TRBV18 and TRBJ1-4, is NAGVMQNPRHLVRRRGQEARLRCSPMKGHSHVYWYRQLPEEGLKFMVYLQKENIIDESGMPKERFSAEFPKEGPSILRIQQVVRGDSAAYFCASSGTDEKLFFGSGTQLSVL.

A few counts support this clone. The gene calls are TRBV6-5 and TRBJ2-5; no definite D call. The CDR3 runs 13 residues. The V gene lost 4 bases and the J gene lost 4 bases, with 10 bases spanning the gap. Germline V gene data show CDR1 as MNHEY and CDR2 as SVGAGI. The CDR3, as DNA: TGTGCCAGCAGTTCCCGTTTTTTAGAGACCCAGTACTTC. It is translated as CASSSRFLETQYF.

The CDR3 coding sequence is TGCGCCAGCAGCTTGTATCCAGCGGGGGGTATTCTGAGTGAGCAGTACTTC. Translation gives CASSLYPAGGILSEQYF. The chain recombines TRBV5-1 with TRBJ2-7, with 9 bases matching TRBD2. The trim removed 1 base at V and 7 bases at J, leaving 15 bases unmatched. Germline-derived CDR1 and CDR2 are SGHRS and YFSETQ. This CDR3 has 17 residues. The variable domain in full, completed from reference TRBV5-1 and TRBJ2-7, reads KAGVTQTPRYLIKTRGQQVTLSCSPISGHRSVSWYQQTPGQGLQFLFEYFSETQRNKGNFPGRFSGRQFSNSRSEMNVSTLELGDSALYLCASSLYPAGGILSEQYFGPGTRLTVT.

The V call is TRBV5-4, the J call TRBJ2-3; 15 bases are a match to TRBD2. Trimming took 3 bases from V and 1 from J; bases not matched to a gene: 6. The CDR3 length is 18 residues. Germline-derived CDR1 and CDR2 are SGHNT and YYREEE (reference sequence). CDR3 sequence reads: CASSSGLAGGWGTDTQYF. CDR3 coding DNA: TGTGCCAGCAGCTCGGGACTAGCGGGGGGATGGGGCACAGATACGCAGTATTTT.

This chain uses TRBV29-1 with TRBJ1-2; D is unclear. V lost 1 base and J 8 bases, leaving 5 bases between the germline ends. This CDR3 is built from 10 residues. Germline V CDR1 and CDR2: SQVTM, ANQGSEA. The CDR3, as DNA: TGCAGCGTTGAAGGAACAGGCTACACCTTC. Its protein is CSVEGTGYTF. The entire variable domain, with the rest obtained from reference TRBV29-1 and TRBJ1-2, is as follows: SAVISQKPSRDICQRGTSLTIQCQVDSQVTMMFWYRQQPGQSLTLIATANQGSEATYESGFVIDKFPISRPNLTFSTLTVSNMSPEDSSIYLCSVEGTGYTFGSGTRLTVV.